This T cell receptor beta chain came from a study of blood T cell repertoires in COVID-19 (dated by TCRdb to between 2020 and 2021). For the wider study: Samples from collaborators originated in the United States, Italy and Spain and spanned both the acute and convalescent phases of COVID-19. The prospective study material was composed of cDNA or gDNA derived from T cells, B-cell-depleted T cells, or PBMCs. The samples were drawn from two sources: the first 160 participants of the ongoing ImmuneRACE study, and 1,000 to 1,500 subjects contributed by 6 global collaborators. The repertoires were released in a freely available public database meant as a resource for research on the immune response to SARS-CoV-2. Where available, HLA class I and class II types were obtained from metadata supplied by the sample provider rather than from assay-based typing. Deeply sampled blood TCRbeta repertoires from subjects exposed to, actively infected with, or recovered from COVID-19 were included in the dataset. The sample metadata nearly always contained a de-identified subject ID, COVID-19 status, age in years and sex. Findings and caveats that apply to the study as a whole: How much clinical and demographic metadata was included differed by source and by participant, and the metadata was provided uncurated.

As to this clone: Its antigen remains undetermined. The sample holds no much larger clone one base away, and base qualities are not on file.

The germline V gene (reference sequence) sets CDR1 to MNHNY and CDR2 to SVGAGI. Germline trimming amounts to 0 bases on V and 7 bases on J, with 3 as the count of junction bases outside the gene matches. Counted from cysteine to phenylalanine, this CDR3 has 15 amino acids. Left in the record is the CDR3 DNA by itself, 45 bases read in frame from the first base. TCRbeta CDR3 regions were amplified from genomic DNA using the immunoSEQ Assay, a bias-controlled multiplex PCR. Per the source publication's procedure: Within the assay, amplification of reference gene primers was used to estimate how many nucleated cells each sample contained. Sequence reads were collapsed and filtered to measure the absolute abundance of every unique TCRbeta CDR3 rearrangement. Productive Simpson clonality was computed per sample as the square root of Simpson's diversity index over productive rearrangements. TCRdb provides this immuneACCESS table in a form limited to in-frame rearrangements. Some clones are lacking; in checked studies, under half of them reflect an unresolved V gene, and why the rest are absent is not known. The V and J calls and clone size were taken over from that table, and D and trimming were inferred from the DNA. For this sample the table gives about 48,000 clones, of which around four fifths were detected only once. Less than 75% of the sample lies in the top ten.

Collaborating institutions collected whole blood in K2EDTA tubes following their own protocols. Collaborator samples were shipped for TCRbeta analysis as frozen whole blood, isolated PBMCs, or DNA extracted from either sample type. The origin of this receptor is a man aged 65-85 years with acute or convalescent COVID-19. Sequencing used peripheral blood. This receptor chain uses TRBV6-6 and TRBJ1-6, with TRBD1 identical over 7 junction bases. The nucleotide sequence is TGTGCCAGCAGTTACTCGGGACAGATGAATTCACCCCTCCACTTT. This codes for CASSYSGQMNSPLHF.